A selection of T cell receptor beta chains follows, all from one sample in a study of blood T cell repertoires in COVID-19. Clones were read by immunoSEQ multiplex PCR, and TCRdb kept only the in-frame ones, dropping some. The data hold 150,000 or so clones, with approximately 85% observed a single time. Sequencing input: peripheral blood. The receptors were gathered from a woman aged 55-69 years with COVID-19, enrolled during active disease. Each CDR3 is given with its conserved first and last residue. D genes are given only for firm matches.

TRBD2	TRBV5-1	TRBJ2-7	TGCGCCAGCAGCTTGCTAGCGGGAGGGGACGAGCAGTACTTC	CASSLLAGGDEQYF
.	TRBV5-1	TRBJ2-2	TGCGCCAGCAGCTTGGCGGCAGGGGCATCCGGGGAGCTGTTTTTT	CASSLAAGASGELFF
.	TRBV5-1	TRBJ1-4	TGCGCCAGCAGCTTGGATAGCCTGAGGTTTGGAAAACTGTTTTTT	CASSLDSLRFGKLFF
.	TRBV4-1	TRBJ2-3	TGCGCCAGCAGCGATCTCAAGCACAGCACAGATACGCAGTATTTT	CASSDLKHSTDTQYF
TRBD2	TRBV9	TRBJ2-5	TGTGCCAGCAGCGTGGGGACTAGCGGGGTGGAGACCCAGTACTTC	CASSVGTSGVETQYF
.	TRBV6-5	TRBJ1-6	TGTGCCAGCAGCAACACCACACCCCTCCACTTT	CASSNTTPLHF
.	TRBV28	TRBJ1-5	TGTGCCAGCAGTTTAAGGGTGAGACAGGAGCTCAATCAGCCCCAGCATTTT	CASSLRVRQELNQPQHF
.	TRBV6-5	TRBJ1-5	TGTGCCAGCAGTTCCAGGGGAAGGAGGCAGCCCCAGCATTTT	CASSSRGRRQPQHF
.	TRBV28	TRBJ2-1	TGTGCCAGCAGTTTGTTCGGGGACTACAATGAGCAGTTCTTC	CASSLFGDYNEQFF
.	TRBV7-8	TRBJ1-2	TGTGCCAGCAGCTTACAGATTCAGGATGGCTACACCTTC	CASSLQIQDGYTF
TRBD2	TRBV4-2	TRBJ2-1	TGTGCCAGCAGCCAAGAGCTCGCTAGCGGGGTGGTCCATGAGCAGTTCTTC	CASSQELASGVVHEQFF
.	TRBV6-5	TRBJ2-7	TGTGCCAGCAGGGTAGCCTACGAGCAGTACTTC	CASRVAYEQYF
.	TRBV28	TRBJ2-2	TGTGCCAGCACCTTAGGGGGGGCGAACACCGGGGAGCTGTTTTTT	CASTLGGANTGELFF
TRBD2	TRBV7-6	TRBJ2-1	TGTGCCAGCAGCGGGCGACTAGCGGTTCACAATGAGCAGTTCTTC	CASSGRLAVHNEQFF
TRBD1	TRBV6-6	TRBJ2-3	TGTGCCAGCAGATTCACAGGGGCGGGTAGCACAGATACGCAGTATTTT	CASRFTGAGSTDTQYF
TRBD2	TRBV6-1	TRBJ2-1	TGTGCCAGCAGTGAAGGGACTAGCGGAAAGCAGTTCTTC	CASSEGTSGKQFF
TRBD1	TRBV6-4	TRBJ1-2	TGTGCCAGCCCCGGGACAGGGAATCAAGAAAGGGGCTACACCTTC	CASPGTGNQERGYTF
TRBD1	TRBV5-8	TRBJ1-1	TGTGCCAGCAGCCAGGGACAGGGGGGTAACACTGAAGCTTTCTTT	CASSQGQGGNTEAFF